The T cell receptor beta chain under discussion was sequenced for a study of blood T cell repertoires in COVID-19. The data were produced by immunoSEQ multiplex PCR, yet TCRdb's version contains in-frame clones alone and is incomplete. The repertoire has approximately 180,000 clones, approximately 80% of them found once; the top ten carry about 6.7%. This clone was found once. The germline V and J ends were trimmed by 1 base and 15 bases, with 19 bases remaining between them. There are 14 residues in the CDR3. Germline CDR1 reads SEHNR; CDR2 reads FQNEAQ (reference sequence). The sample was peripheral blood. The V gene is TRBV7-9, the J gene TRBJ1-5, with D perhaps TRBD1 (5 bases). This clonotype originated in a woman in her forties with COVID-19, enrolled during active disease. The CDR3 coding sequence is TGTGCCAGCAGCTTAGGTCCCCAAGGGGCCCTTTTGCATTTT. The encoded protein is CASSLGPQGALLHF.